These 23 T cell receptor beta chains were sequenced from one sample in a study of neoadjuvant anti-PD-1 for oral cavity cancer. Data came from immunoSEQ multiplex PCR; TCRdb stores just in-frame clones and leaves some out. Of approximately 13,000 clones in the sample, about 71% are singletons; the top ten hold 2.5% to 3.5%. Time point reported: after neoadjuvant nivolumab, at surgical resection. This specimen consisted of PBMCs, obtained after nivolumab (anti-PD-1) treatment. Every receptor here comes from a person aged 40 to 85 with oral cavity squamous cell carcinoma.

J is TRBJ2-1 and V is TRBV7-3; 7 nucleotides match TRBD2. Germline CDR1 reads SGHTA; CDR2 reads FQGTGA. V shed 6 bases, J shed 2 bases, and the junction held 7 bases outside the gene matches. The CDR3 contains 15 residues. CDR3 sequence: CASSPIAGPYNEQFF. CDR3 nucleotides: TGTGCCAGCAGTCCAATAGCGGGTCCCTACAATGAGCAGTTCTTC. Filled out from reference TRBV7-3 and TRBJ2-1, the complete variable domain reads GAGVSQTPSNKVTEKGKYVELRCDPISGHTALYWYRQSLGQGPEFLIYFQGTGAADDSGLPNDRFFAVRPEGSVSTLKIQRTERGDSAVYLCASSPIAGPYNEQFFGPGTRLTVL.

The V call is TRBV7-9, the J call TRBJ2-5; D may be TRBD1 or TRBD2 (5 bases each). The V end lost 3 bases, the J end lost 5 bases, and 10 bases lay between the germline ends. The CDR3 loop spans 13 amino acids. Germline CDR1 is SEHNR and CDR2 is FQNEAQ (reference sequence). This CDR3 is CASSLGVAETQYF. CDR3 coding DNA: TGTGCCAGCAGCTTGGGGGTAGCCGAGACCCAGTACTTC.

The gene calls are TRBV29-1 and TRBJ2-4; TRBD1 matches 11 bases. With V trimmed by 2 bases and J by 9 bases, 3 bases remained unmatched. The CDR3 contains 13 residues. Germline V CDR1 and CDR2: SQVTM, ANQGSEA. The CDR3 sequence: CSVERDRGSIQYF. The DNA for the CDR3 is TGCAGCGTTGAAAGGGACAGGGGGAGCATTCAGTACTTC.

The chain employs TRBV6-1 and TRBJ1-1; 10 bases map to TRBD1. From germline, CDR1 is MNHNS and CDR2 SASEGT. The CDR3 runs to 14 residues. V shed 1 base and J 4 bases; nucleotides not matched to a gene: 0. The DNA for the CDR3 is TGTGCCAGCAGTGAAGGGACAGGGGGCACTGAAGCTTTCTTT. This translates into CASSEGTGGTEAFF.

This rearrangement joins TRBV7-2 to TRBJ2-7, with D perhaps TRBD1 (5 bases). Trimming cost V 1 base and J 11 bases, with 15 bases left between them. The CDR3 consists of 13 residues. The germline V gene encodes CDR1 SGHTA and CDR2 FQGNSA. The DNA for the CDR3 is TGTGCCAGCAGCTTAGAAGGCTCGCAGGGAAAGTACTTC. Its translation: CASSLEGSQGKYF.

The chain is built from TRBV7-2 and TRBJ2-2, with D possibly TRBD2 on 6 matching bases. V was pared by 5 bases and J by 7 bases, with 26 bases between. The length of the CDR3 is 18 residues. Germline V gene sequence: CDR1 SGHTA, CDR2 FQGNSA. The CDR3 is CASSLRDRPGRKGGELFF. CDR3 bases: TGTGCCAGCAGCCTTAGAGATAGACCGGGGAGGAAGGGCGGGGAGCTGTTTTTT.

The chain couples TRBV18 to TRBJ2-1; tentatively, D is TRBD2 (5 bases). This CDR3 contains 14 residues. V was trimmed by 6 bases and J by 5 bases, leaving 14 bases between them. Germline CDR1 is KGHSH and CDR2 is LQKENI. The CDR3 loop reads CASSLTSINNEQFF. CDR3 DNA sequence: TGTGCCAGCTCCCTTACTAGTATTAACAATGAGCAGTTCTTC.

The chain carries TRBV9 and TRBJ1-4; D gene unclear. This CDR3 comprises 14 residues. Per the germline V gene, CDR1 is SGDLS and CDR2 is YYNGEE. V lost 4 bases, J lost 8 bases, and 15 bases lay in between. CDR3: CASSHPDGGEKLFF. CDR3 in DNA: TGTGCCAGCAGCCATCCCGATGGCGGCGAAAAACTGTTTTTT.

The rearrangement uses TRBV5-1 and TRBJ1-3, with D possibly being TRBD1 (5 bases). Trimming stripped 0 bases from V and 7 bases from J, with 17 bases between. CDR1 and CDR2 (germline): SGHRS, YFSETQ. The CDR3 extends over 16 amino acids. This CDR3 reads CASSLGGTDRRNTIYF. In DNA form, the CDR3 reads TGCGCCAGCAGCTTGGGAGGGACCGACCGTCGGAACACCATATATTTT.

The chain combines TRBV6-6 with TRBJ1-1; D is unresolved. CDR3 size: 12 residues. The germline V gene has CDR1 MNHNY and CDR2 SVGAGI (reference sequence). V dropped 6 bases and J dropped 4 bases, with 9 bases sitting between them. The CDR3 spells CASSQVATEAFF. The CDR3 coding sequence is TGTGCCAGCAGCCAGGTTGCCACTGAAGCTTTCTTT.

The chain has TRBV28 and TRBJ2-5; 13 positions agree with TRBD2. V gave up 5 bases and J gave up 2 bases; unmatched junction bases: 8. Germline V gene lookup returns CDR1 MDHEN and CDR2 SYDVKM. The CDR3 runs 17 residues. CDR3 in DNA: TGTGCCAGCAGTCTCTCCGGACTAGCGGGAGAGCAAGAGACCCAGTACTTC. Amino acid sequence: CASSLSGLAGEQETQYF.

This clone was counted a few times. V gene TRBV19 combines with J gene TRBJ1-5; TRBD1 aligns across 7 bases. CDR3 length: 15 residues. Germline assignment: CDR1 LNHDA and CDR2 SQIVND (reference sequence). V shed 7 bases, J shed 0 bases, and the junction held 6 bases outside the gene matches. The CDR3: CASTLTGSSNQPQHF. CDR3 bases: TGTGCCAGTACCCTGACAGGGAGTAGCAATCAGCCCCAGCATTTT.

This sequence joins TRBV6-6 and TRBJ1-3; D not resolved. V lost 2 bases and J 3 bases, leaving 2 bases between the germline ends. This CDR3 spans 12 amino acids. The V gene's germline CDR1 is MNHNY and CDR2 SVGAGI (reference sequence). Written as DNA, the CDR3 is TGTGCCAGCAGTTACGGTGGAAACACCATATATTTT. This sequence encodes CASSYGGNTIYF.

The chain couples TRBV30 to TRBJ2-1; D is perhaps TRBD2 (6 bases). Germline V CDR1 and CDR2: GTSNPN, SVGIG (reference sequence). V lost 1 base and J 5 bases, leaving 18 bases between the germline ends. CDR3 length equals 16 residues. CDR3 loop: CAWSGAPSSAHNEQFF. Here the CDR3 DNA reads TGTGCCTGGAGTGGGGCCCCTTCTAGCGCCCACAATGAGCAGTTCTTC. Full variable domain (missing parts from reference TRBV30 and TRBJ2-1): SQTIHQWPATLVQPVGSPLSLECTVEGTSNPNLYWYRQAAGRGLQLLFYSVGIGQISSEVPQNLSASRPQDRQFILSSKKLLLSDSGFYLCAWSGAPSSAHNEQFFGPGTRLTVL.

This clone has more than one count but fewer than ten. The chain is built from TRBV2 and TRBJ1-3; D not resolved. Germline-derived CDR1 and CDR2 are SNHLY and FYNNEI. Trimming took 9 bases from V and 9 from J, leaving 3 bases between them. The CDR3 is 8 residues long. The CDR3 is CARRTIYF. As DNA, the CDR3 is TGTGCCAGACGCACCATATATTTT.

J is TRBJ1-3 and V is TRBV19, with D hard to call. V lost 3 bases and J lost 2, with 26 bases in between. This CDR3 is built from 20 residues. From germline, CDR1 is LNHDA and CDR2 SQIVND (reference sequence). CDR3 residues: CASSIVSLGRRATAGNTIYF. The DNA for the CDR3 is TGTGCCAGTAGTATCGTGTCTTTGGGGAGACGGGCGACGGCTGGAAACACCATATATTTT.

The chain joins TRBV4-1 to TRBJ1-2, with unresolved D. The germline V gene has CDR1 MGHRA and CDR2 YSYEKL. Trimming took 0 bases from V and 4 from J, leaving 12 bases between them. The CDR3 contains 15 residues. DNA for the CDR3: TGCGCCAGCAGCCAAGATCGGGAAAGAATCTATGGCTACACCTTC. Translated, it gives CASSQDRERIYGYTF.

The chain uses TRBV28 and TRBJ1-5, with 7 bases fitting TRBD1. CDR3 size: 15 residues. V shed 8 bases, J shed 2 bases, and the junction held 9 bases outside the gene matches. Looked up from germline, CDR1 is MDHEN and CDR2 is SYDVKM. The CDR3 nucleotides read TGTGCCAGCCAAAAGACAGGGCTGGGCAATCAGCCCCAGCATTTT. It specifies CASQKTGLGNQPQHF.

J is TRBJ2-5 and V is TRBV7-9; unclear D gene. The V end was cut by 1 base, the J end by 7 bases, with 7 bases between. This CDR3 is 12 amino acids long. Germline V CDR1 and CDR2: SEHNR, FQNEAQ (reference sequence). The CDR3 region has the DNA TGTGCCAGCAGCTTAGATCTATGGACCCAGTACTTC. Residues: CASSLDLWTQYF.

V and J are TRBV29-1 and TRBJ1-1; D not certain. V shed 4 bases and J shed 1 base, with 13 bases lying between them. This CDR3 contains 14 residues. The V gene's germline CDR1 is SQVTM and CDR2 ANQGSEA. The CDR3 loop reads CSVGFSAANTEAFF. DNA for the CDR3: TGCAGCGTTGGGTTTAGTGCAGCGAACACTGAAGCTTTCTTT.

This chain uses TRBV9 with TRBJ2-6; the match to TRBD2 covers 11 bases. The germline CDR1 and CDR2 sequences are SGDLS and YYNGEE. The CDR3 covers 16 residues. J gave up 2 bases and V 7 bases, and 5 bases lay outside the gene matches. DNA for the CDR3: TGTGCCAGCGAGACTAGCGGGAACCCTGGGGCCAACGTCCTGACTTTC. Residues: CASETSGNPGANVLTF.

This chain connects TRBV6-1 to TRBJ2-3; 9 positions match TRBD1. Per germline, CDR1 MNHNS and CDR2 SASEGT. The CDR3 runs 15 residues. Trimming removed 6 bases from V and 2 bases from J; junction bases left unmatched: 6. Written as DNA, the CDR3 is TGTGCCAGCAGGGACAACAGGGGGCCCACAGATACGCAGTATTTT. Its translation is CASRDNRGPTDTQYF.

This clone was found once. The chain is built from TRBV19 and TRBJ1-2; 8 bases are shared with TRBD1. The CDR3 totals 16 residues. The germline CDR1 and CDR2 sequences are LNHDA and SQIVND (reference sequence). Unmatched junction bases numbered 8, after V lost 3 bases and J lost 2 bases. The CDR3 sequence is CASSMGSRDRNYGYTF. CDR3 in DNA: TGTGCCAGTAGTATGGGGTCGAGGGACAGGAACTATGGCTACACCTTC.